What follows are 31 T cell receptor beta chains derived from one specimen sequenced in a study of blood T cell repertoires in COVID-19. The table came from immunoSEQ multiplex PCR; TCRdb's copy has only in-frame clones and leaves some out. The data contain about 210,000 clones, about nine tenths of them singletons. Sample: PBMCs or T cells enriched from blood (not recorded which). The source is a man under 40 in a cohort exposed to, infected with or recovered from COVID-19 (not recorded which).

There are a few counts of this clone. The CDR3 region has the DNA TGTGCTAGTACCTGGCGGGAGGTGACAGATACGCAGTATTTT. It is translated as CASTWREVTDTQYF. The V gene is TRBV12-5, the J gene TRBJ2-3; 8 bases are a match to TRBD2. The CDR3 loop spans 14 amino acids. Germline V gene lookup returns CDR1 LGHNT and CDR2 FRNRAP. V dropped 8 bases and J dropped 3; count of bases not matched to a gene: 7.

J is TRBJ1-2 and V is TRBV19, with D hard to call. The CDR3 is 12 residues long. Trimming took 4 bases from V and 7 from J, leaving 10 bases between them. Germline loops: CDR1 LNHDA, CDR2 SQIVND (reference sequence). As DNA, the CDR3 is TGTGCCAGTAGTACCCGACACTTTGGCTACACCTTC. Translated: CASSTRHFGYTF.

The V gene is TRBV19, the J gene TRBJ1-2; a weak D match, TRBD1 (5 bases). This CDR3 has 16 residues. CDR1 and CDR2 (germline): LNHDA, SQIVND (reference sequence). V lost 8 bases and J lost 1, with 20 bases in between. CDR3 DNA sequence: TGTGCCAGTCGAAAGGGCAGGGCTACATATAACTATGGCTACACCTTC. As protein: CASRKGRATYNYGYTF.

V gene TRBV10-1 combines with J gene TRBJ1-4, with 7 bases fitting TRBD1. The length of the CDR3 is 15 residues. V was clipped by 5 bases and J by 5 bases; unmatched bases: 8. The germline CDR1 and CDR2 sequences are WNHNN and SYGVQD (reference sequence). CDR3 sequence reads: CASSPGQFGNEKLFF. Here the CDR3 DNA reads TGCGCCAGCAGTCCGGGACAGTTTGGGAATGAAAAACTGTTTTTT.

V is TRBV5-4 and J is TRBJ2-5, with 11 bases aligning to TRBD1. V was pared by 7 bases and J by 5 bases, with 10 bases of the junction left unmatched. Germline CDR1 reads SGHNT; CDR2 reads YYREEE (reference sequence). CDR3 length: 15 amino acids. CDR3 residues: CASHRDRGIAETQYF. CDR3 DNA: TGTGCCAGCCACCGGGACAGGGGGATCGCGGAGACCCAGTACTTC.

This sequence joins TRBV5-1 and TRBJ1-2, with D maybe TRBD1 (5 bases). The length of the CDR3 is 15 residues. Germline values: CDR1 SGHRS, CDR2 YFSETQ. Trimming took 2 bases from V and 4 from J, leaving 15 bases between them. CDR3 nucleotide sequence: TGCGCCAGCAGCTTATCCGGCTCAGGGTCCTATGGCTACACCTTC. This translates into CASSLSGSGSYGYTF.

CDR3 region: CASSNAGSTTYEQYF. CDR3 DNA sequence: TGTGCCAGCAGTAACGCGGGGTCGACTACCTACGAGCAGTACTTC. The V gene is TRBV6-5, the J gene TRBJ2-7; TRBD2 is a possible D gene (6 bases). Trimming took off 5 bases at V and 2 bases at J, with 16 bases between the two ends. The germline V gene encodes CDR1 MNHEY and CDR2 SVGAGI. The CDR3 is made up of 15 amino acids.

The CDR3 DNA is TGTGCCAGCTCACCGATAGGACAGGTTAACTATGGCTACACCTTC. Residues: CASSPIGQVNYGYTF. The chain uses TRBV18 and TRBJ1-2; TRBD1 matches at 7 bases. Trimming at V came to 3 bases and at J to 1 base, leaving 5 bases not matched to a gene. The CDR3 consists of 15 residues. CDR1 KGHSH and CDR2 LQKENI come from the germline V gene.

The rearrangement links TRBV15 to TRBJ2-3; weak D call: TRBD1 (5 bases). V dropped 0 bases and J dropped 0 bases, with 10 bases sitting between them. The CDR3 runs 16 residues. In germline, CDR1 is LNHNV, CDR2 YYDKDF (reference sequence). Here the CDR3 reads CATSRDRGGSTDTQYF. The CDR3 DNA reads TGTGCCACCAGCAGAGATAGGGGCGGCAGCACAGATACGCAGTATTTT.

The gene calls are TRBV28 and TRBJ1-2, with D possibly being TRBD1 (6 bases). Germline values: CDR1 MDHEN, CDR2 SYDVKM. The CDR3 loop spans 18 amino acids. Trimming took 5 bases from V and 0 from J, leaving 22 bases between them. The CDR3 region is CASSLTGTTRRSNYGYTF. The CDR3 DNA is TGTGCCAGCAGTCTGACCGGGACAACACGCCGATCTAACTATGGCTACACCTTC.

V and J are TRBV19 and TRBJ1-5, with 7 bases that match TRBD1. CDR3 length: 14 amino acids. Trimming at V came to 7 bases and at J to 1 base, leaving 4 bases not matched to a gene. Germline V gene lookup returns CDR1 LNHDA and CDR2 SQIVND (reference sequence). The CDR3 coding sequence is TGTGCCAGTACGTACAGGGGAAGCAATCAGCCCCAGCATTTT. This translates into CASTYRGSNQPQHF.

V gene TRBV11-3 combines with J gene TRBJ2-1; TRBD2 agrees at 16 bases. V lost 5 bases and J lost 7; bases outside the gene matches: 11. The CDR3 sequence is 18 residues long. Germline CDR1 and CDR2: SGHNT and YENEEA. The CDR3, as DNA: TGTGCCAGCAGCAGGAGGAGGGGGGGACTAGCGGGAGGGAATGAGCAGTTCTTC. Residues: CASSRRRGGLAGGNEQFF. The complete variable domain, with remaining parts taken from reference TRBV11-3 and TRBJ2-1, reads EAGVVQSPRYKIIEKKQPVAFWCNPISGHNTLYWYLQNLGQGPELLIRYENEEAVDDSQLPKDRFSAERLKGVDSTLKIQPAELGDSAVYLCASSRRRGGLAGGNEQFFGPGTRLTVL.

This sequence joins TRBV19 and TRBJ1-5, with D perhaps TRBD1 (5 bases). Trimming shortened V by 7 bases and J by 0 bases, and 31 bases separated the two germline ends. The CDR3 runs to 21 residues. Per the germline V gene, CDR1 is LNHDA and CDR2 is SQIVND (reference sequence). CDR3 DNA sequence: TGTGCCAGTACCCCGGGAAGAGGGACTTTCTCGCTGCCATATAGCAATCAGCCCCAGCATTTT. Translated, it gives CASTPGRGTFSLPYSNQPQHF.

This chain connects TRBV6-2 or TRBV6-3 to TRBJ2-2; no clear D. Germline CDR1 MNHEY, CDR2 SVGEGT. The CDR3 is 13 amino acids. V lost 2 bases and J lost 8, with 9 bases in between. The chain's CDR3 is CASSYILKGELFF. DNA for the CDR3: TGTGCCAGCAGTTACATACTAAAAGGGGAGCTGTTTTTT.

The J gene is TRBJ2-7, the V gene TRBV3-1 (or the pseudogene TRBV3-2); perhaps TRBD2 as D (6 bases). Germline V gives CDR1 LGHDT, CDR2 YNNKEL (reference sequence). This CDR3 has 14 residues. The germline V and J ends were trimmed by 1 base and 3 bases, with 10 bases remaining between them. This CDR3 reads CASSQAGEDYEQYF. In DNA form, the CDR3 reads TGTGCCAGCAGCCAAGCGGGAGAGGACTACGAGCAGTACTTC.

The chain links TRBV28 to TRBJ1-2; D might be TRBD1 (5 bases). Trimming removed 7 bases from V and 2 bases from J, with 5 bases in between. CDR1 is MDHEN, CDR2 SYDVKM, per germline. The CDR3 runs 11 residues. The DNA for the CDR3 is TGTGCCAGCAAGGGGAACTATGGCTACACCTTC. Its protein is CASKGNYGYTF.

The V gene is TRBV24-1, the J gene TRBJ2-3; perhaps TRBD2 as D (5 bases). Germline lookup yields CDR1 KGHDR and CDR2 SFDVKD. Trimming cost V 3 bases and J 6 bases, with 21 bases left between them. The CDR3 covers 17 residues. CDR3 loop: CATSDLPWRRKGDTQYF. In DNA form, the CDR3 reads TGTGCCACCAGTGATCTCCCTTGGCGGAGGAAAGGGGATACGCAGTATTTT.

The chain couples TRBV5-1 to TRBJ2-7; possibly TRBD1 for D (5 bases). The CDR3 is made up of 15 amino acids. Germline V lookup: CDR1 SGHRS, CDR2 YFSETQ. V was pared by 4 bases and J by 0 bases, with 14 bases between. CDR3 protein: CASSPTDSRSYEQYF. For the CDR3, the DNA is TGCGCCAGCAGCCCGACTGACAGCCGCTCCTACGAGCAGTACTTC.

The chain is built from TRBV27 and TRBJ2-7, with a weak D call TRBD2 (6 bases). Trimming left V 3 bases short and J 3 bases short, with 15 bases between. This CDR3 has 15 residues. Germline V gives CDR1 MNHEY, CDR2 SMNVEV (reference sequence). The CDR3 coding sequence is TGTGCCAGCAGTTTGATAAGGGACTCCAACTACGAGCAGTACTTC. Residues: CASSLIRDSNYEQYF.

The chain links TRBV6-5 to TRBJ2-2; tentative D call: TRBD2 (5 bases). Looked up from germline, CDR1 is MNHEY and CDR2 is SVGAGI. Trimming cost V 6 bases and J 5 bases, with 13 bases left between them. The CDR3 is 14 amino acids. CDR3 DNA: TGTGCCAGCAGGAACGAGGGAGTGACCGGGGAGCTGTTTTTT. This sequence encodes CASRNEGVTGELFF.

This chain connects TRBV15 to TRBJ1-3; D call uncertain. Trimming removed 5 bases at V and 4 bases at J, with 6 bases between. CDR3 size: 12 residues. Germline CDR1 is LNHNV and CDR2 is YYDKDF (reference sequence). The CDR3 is CATSDIGNTIYF. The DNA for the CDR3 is TGTGCCACCAGCGACATAGGAAACACCATATATTTT.

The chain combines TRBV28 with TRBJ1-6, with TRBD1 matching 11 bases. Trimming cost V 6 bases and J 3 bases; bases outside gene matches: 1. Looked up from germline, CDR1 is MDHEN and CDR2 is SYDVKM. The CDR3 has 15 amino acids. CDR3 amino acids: CASRGQGVYNSPLHF. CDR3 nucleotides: TGTGCCAGCAGGGGACAGGGGGTCTATAATTCACCCCTCCACTTT.

The CDR3 here is CASSSQGLYEQYF. The CDR3 DNA is TGTGCCAGCAGCTCACAGGGGCTCTACGAGCAGTACTTC. The chain links TRBV5-4 to TRBJ2-7, with 7 bases lining up with TRBD1. The J segment lost 3 bases and the V segment lost 3 bases, leaving 3 bases of the junction unmatched. The CDR3 has 13 residues. Germline V gene data show CDR1 as SGHNT and CDR2 as YYREEE (reference sequence).

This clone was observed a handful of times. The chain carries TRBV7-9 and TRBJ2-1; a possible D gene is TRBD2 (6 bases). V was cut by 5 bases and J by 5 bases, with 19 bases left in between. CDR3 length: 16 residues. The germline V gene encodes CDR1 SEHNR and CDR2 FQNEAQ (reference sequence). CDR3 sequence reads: CASSPEPGLLDNEQFF. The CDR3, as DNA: TGTGCCAGCAGCCCAGAACCGGGACTGCTGGACAATGAGCAGTTCTTC.

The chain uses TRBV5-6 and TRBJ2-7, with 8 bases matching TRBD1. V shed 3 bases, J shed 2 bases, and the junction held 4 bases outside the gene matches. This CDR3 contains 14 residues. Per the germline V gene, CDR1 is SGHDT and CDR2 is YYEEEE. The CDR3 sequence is CASSYDRGAYEQYF. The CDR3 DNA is TGTGCCAGCAGCTACGACAGGGGTGCCTACGAGCAGTACTTC.

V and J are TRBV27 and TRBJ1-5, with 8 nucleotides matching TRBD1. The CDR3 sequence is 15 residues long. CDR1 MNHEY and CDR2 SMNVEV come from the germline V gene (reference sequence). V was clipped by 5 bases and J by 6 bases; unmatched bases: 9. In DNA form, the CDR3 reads TGTGCCAGCAGTCCACAACAGGGGGGGGGTCAGCCCCAGCATTTT. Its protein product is CASSPQQGGGQPQHF.

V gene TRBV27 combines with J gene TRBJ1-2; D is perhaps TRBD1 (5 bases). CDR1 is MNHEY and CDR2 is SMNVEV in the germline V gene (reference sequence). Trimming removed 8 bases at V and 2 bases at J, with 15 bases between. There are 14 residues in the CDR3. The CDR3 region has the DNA TGTGCCAGCGGGGCAGGTTCACCCAACTATGGCTACACCTTC. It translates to CASGAGSPNYGYTF.

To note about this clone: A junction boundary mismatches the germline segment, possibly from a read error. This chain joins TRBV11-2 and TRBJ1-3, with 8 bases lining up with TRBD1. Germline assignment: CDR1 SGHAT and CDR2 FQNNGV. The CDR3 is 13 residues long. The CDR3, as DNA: TGTGCCAGCAGCTTAGGCCCGAGGACAGGGAAGAGTTTT. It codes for CASSLGPRTGKSF.

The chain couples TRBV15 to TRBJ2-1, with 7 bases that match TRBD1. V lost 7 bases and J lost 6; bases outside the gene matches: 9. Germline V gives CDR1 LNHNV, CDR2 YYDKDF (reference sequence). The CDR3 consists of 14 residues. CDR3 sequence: CATIRTGVINEQFF. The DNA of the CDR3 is TGTGCCACCATCCGTACAGGGGTGATCAATGAGCAGTTCTTC.

The CDR3 reads CASSLGQGARISNSPLHF. For the CDR3, the DNA is TGTGCCAGCAGTTTGGGACAGGGGGCGAGGATCAGTAATTCACCCCTCCACTTT. The chain is built from TRBV28 and TRBJ1-6; 12 nucleotides agree with TRBD1. The CDR3 runs 18 residues. V gave up 3 bases and J gave up 6 bases; unmatched junction bases: 9. CDR1 and CDR2 (germline): MDHEN, SYDVKM.

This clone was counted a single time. CDR3: CASSDAGLAGSNEQFF. CDR3 nucleotides: TGCGCCAGCAGTGATGCGGGACTAGCGGGATCGAATGAGCAGTTCTTC. V is TRBV10-1 and J is TRBJ2-1; TRBD2 agrees at 13 bases. The CDR3 is 16 residues long. Per the germline V gene, CDR1 is WNHNN and CDR2 is SYGVQD (reference sequence). Losses at the gene ends were 3 bases for V and 7 bases for J; bases not matched to a gene: 6.